The following is a TCR beta chain sequence with its context. Its antigen is not known. Germline is not matched at one junction end, which may reflect a read error. This specimen comes from a study of blood T cells in healthy people across ages. Background on the study: Using template switching, researchers captured about one barcoded beta molecule for each two T cells.

General study findings and limits: Age showed a roughly linear inverse relationship with TCR beta diversity per million T cells. The study could not conclusively compare naive and antigen-experienced cells, given its unsorted PBMCs.

Primed by a sample-barcoded 5' primer and a J-beta primer mix, a second PCR proceeded for about 6 to 11 cycles. TCRdb fed the 5' RACE reads into MiXCR, producing one record per CDR3 protein. The top ten hold about 3.8% of the sample, which has around 1,600,000 distinct CDR3 sequences, about 45% seen once. The germline CDR1 and CDR2 sequences are SQVTM and ANQGSEA. This CDR3 is 15 amino acids long. The clonotype comes from a woman younger than 35 in good health. The chain joins TRBV29-1 to TRBJ2-1, with 11 bases identical to TRBD1. The source material was blood. Here the CDR3 DNA reads TGCAGCGTCGGACCAGGACAGGGGGCCTACAATGAGCAGTTATTC. This sequence encodes CSVGPGQGAYNEQLF.